There are many counts of the clone carrying this TCR beta chain. The data belong to a study of Graves' ophthalmopathy and Graves' hyperthyroidism. Ophthalmopathic donors had moderate-to-severe activity, CAS ≥3 and NOSPECS ≥4, with disease that had lasted under 3 months. A volume of 10 ml of fresh peripheral blood supplied the PBMCs. Scientists amplified the TCR beta CDR3 regions from RNA transcripts. HTBI primers served in a first-round RT-PCR, which a second-round multiplex PCR followed. TCRdb reanalysed the multiplex PCR reads using MiXCR and keeps one entry per CDR3 protein. The table includes approximately 700,000 distinct CDR3 sequences, over 40% detected once. V was clipped by 3 bases and J by 6 bases, with 9 bases between them. The CDR3 loop spans 14 amino acids. Germline CDR1 and CDR2: LGHNA and YNFKEQ.

The specimen sequenced was peripheral blood. The J gene is TRBJ1-6, the V gene TRBV4-2; D ambiguous. This TCR was recovered from an adult man with Graves' ophthalmopathy. CDR3 DNA: TGTGCCAGCAGCCAGACCCGGGGTAATTCACCCCTCCACTTT. Protein sequence: CASSQTRGNSPLHF.